Following are 22 T cell receptor beta chains from one sample sequenced in a study of metastatic and nonmetastatic thyroid tumors. TCRdb re-clonotyped the PCR reads through MiXCR. Among roughly 9,700 clones listed, approximately 28% were seen once. No treatment of any kind had been given to any patient before thyroid surgery. The sequencing input was tumor tissue. These receptors were obtained from a female donor with papillary thyroid cancer or a benign thyroid nodule (not recorded which). Some clones in this sample may be carry-over from other donors' samples.

The J gene is TRBJ2-7, the V gene TRBV7-9, with 7 bases identical to TRBD2. The CDR3 has 13 amino acids. V was pared by 4 bases and J by 1 base, with 1 base of the junction left unmatched. CDR1 is SEHNR, CDR2 FQNEAQ, per germline (reference sequence). The CDR3: CASSWDYSYEQYF. The CDR3, as DNA: TGTGCCAGCAGCTGGGACTATTCCTACGAGCAGTACTTC.

This chain links TRBV7-8 with TRBJ2-7, with 10 bases identical to TRBD2. Germline V gene data show CDR1 as SGHVS and CDR2 as FQNEAQ. V lost 5 bases and J lost 3; bases outside the gene matches: 7. This CDR3 has 15 amino acids. CDR3 region: CASSLRTSGSYEQYF. The CDR3 DNA reads TGTGCCAGCAGCCTTAGGACTAGCGGTAGCTACGAGCAGTACTTC.

This clone was seen a handful of times. V usage is TRBV6-1 and J usage is TRBJ2-2; 7 bases line up with TRBD1. This CDR3 has 14 residues. J gave up 5 bases and V 5 bases, and 5 bases lay outside the gene matches. In germline, CDR1 is MNHNS, CDR2 SASEGT. The chain's CDR3 is CASSTGTETGELFF. DNA of the CDR3: TGTGCCAGCAGTACCGGGACAGAAACCGGGGAGCTGTTTTTT.

The V and J genes are TRBV12-3 or TRBV12-4 and TRBJ1-6; D may be TRBD1 (5 bases). The ends were cut back, 6 bases at V and 10 bases at J, with 16 bases in the middle. CDR3 length: 14 amino acids. CDR3 DNA sequence: TGTGCCAGCAGCTTCCGCCAGGGAGGGTCACCCCTCCACTTT. It specifies CASSFRQGGSPLHF.

Concerning this clone itself: A much larger clone lies a single base off, so this may be a read error. The chain uses TRBV7-3 and TRBJ2-5; D uncertain. Per germline, CDR1 SGHTA and CDR2 FQGTGA. The CDR3 is made up of 14 amino acids. DNA for the CDR3: TGTGCCAGCAGCCAAACGATGCGTGTAGAGACCCAGTGCTTC. As protein: CASSQTMRVETQCF. The complete variable domain, with remaining parts taken from reference TRBV7-3 and TRBJ2-5, reads GAGVSQTPSNKVTEKGKYVELRCDPISGHTALYWYRQSLGQGPEFLIYFQGTGAADDSGLPNDRFFAVRPEGSVSTLKIQRTERGDSAVYLCASSQTMRVETQCFGPGTRLLVL.

This clone occurred a few times. Other DNA sequences in this sample translate to the same CDR3. This rearrangement joins TRBV7-9 to TRBJ1-2; D remains unclear. CDR3 size: 14 residues. With 5 bases removed from V and 2 bases from J, the gap between germline ends came to 12 bases. Per germline, CDR1 SEHNR and CDR2 FQNEAQ (reference sequence). The CDR3, as DNA: TGTGCCAGCAGCCCTTCGGCAACGAACTATGGCTACACCTTC. This gives the protein CASSPSATNYGYTF.

Points on this clone: One junction end disagrees with the germline gene, perhaps due to a read error. The CDR3 loop reads CASSETGRGVYGYTF. DNA for the CDR3: TGTGCCAGCAGTGAGACAGGGCGCGGCGTCTATGGATACACCTTC. The J gene is TRBJ1-2, the V gene TRBV28; 7 positions agree with TRBD1. CDR1 and CDR2 (germline): MDHEN, SYDVKM. This CDR3 contains 15 residues.

This clone appeared a few times. This rearrangement joins TRBV6-1 to TRBJ2-2; 8 positions match TRBD1. CDR1 and CDR2 from the germline V gene are MNHNS and SASEGT. V shed 6 bases, J shed 5 bases, and the junction held 5 bases outside the gene matches. This CDR3 comprises 14 residues. CDR3: CASRGQGFTGELFF. CDR3 bases: TGTGCCAGCAGAGGACAGGGATTTACCGGGGAGCTGTTTTTT.

V and J are TRBV11-2 and TRBJ1-2; no reliable D call. With 2 bases removed from V and 5 bases from J, the gap between germline ends came to 18 bases. CDR1 and CDR2 (germline): SGHAT, FQNNGV. This CDR3 comprises 16 residues. CDR3 bases: TGTGCCAGCAGCTTAATAGCAGCATTGGACCGGTATGGCTACACCTTC. This gives the protein CASSLIAALDRYGYTF.

The chain joins TRBV20-1 to TRBJ1-1; perhaps TRBD1 as D (6 bases). Trimming stripped 3 bases from V and 6 bases from J, with 14 bases between. The CDR3 has 13 amino acids. Germline CDR1 is DFQATT and CDR2 is SNEGSKA (reference sequence). CDR3 in amino acids: CSASGGAGAEAFF. The CDR3 DNA reads TGCAGTGCTAGCGGGGGCGCGGGTGCTGAAGCTTTCTTT.

This clone appeared a few times. An end of the junction does not agree with germline; a read error may underlie this. The rearrangement uses TRBV2 and TRBJ1-6, with 8 bases identical to TRBD1. The CDR3 runs to 13 residues. Germline V gives CDR1 SNHLY, CDR2 FYNNEI. For the CDR3, the DNA is TGTGCCAGCAGGGAAGGACAGGGTTCACCCCTCCACTTT. Amino acid sequence: CASREGQGSPLHF.

Within the sample, this clone is medium-sized. In the same sample, other DNA sequences code for this CDR3. The gene calls are TRBV12-3 or TRBV12-4 and TRBJ2-2; tentative D call: TRBD2 (6 bases). The CDR3 contains 16 residues. V was trimmed by 6 bases and J by 5 bases, leaving 19 bases between them. The CDR3 nucleotides are TGTGCCAGCAGCTCCCGACGGCGGGGTAGAACCGGGGAGCTGTTTTTT. This gives the protein CASSSRRRGRTGELFF.

A few counts support this clone. CDR3 region: CASIPVAGVGYEQYF. CDR3 nucleotides: TGTGCCAGTATCCCAGTAGCGGGAGTGGGGTACGAGCAGTACTTC. The chain uses TRBV28 and TRBJ2-7, with TRBD2 matching over 9 bases. The CDR3 is 15 amino acids. Germline CDR1 reads MDHEN; CDR2 reads SYDVKM. V lost 9 bases to trimming and J lost 4 bases; unmatched junction nucleotides: 13.

This clone was seen many times. The chain is built from TRBV7-8 and TRBJ2-3, with TRBD2 identical over 7 bases. The trim removed 5 bases at V and 1 base at J, leaving 6 bases unmatched. Germline loops: CDR1 SGHVS, CDR2 FQNEAQ. CDR3 length: 15 amino acids. The CDR3 here is CASSPGLGRTDTQYF. In DNA, the CDR3 is TGTGCCAGCAGCCCAGGACTAGGGCGCACAGATACGCAGTATTTT.

This clone is medium-sized in the sample. The V call is TRBV20-1, the J call TRBJ2-2; TRBD2 aligns across 10 bases. CDR1 DFQATT and CDR2 SNEGSKA come from the germline V gene (reference sequence). The CDR3 runs 14 residues. V lost 5 bases and J lost 4; bases outside the gene matches: 4. CDR3 DNA sequence: TGCAGTGCTCTAAGCGGGGGGGGCACCGGGGAGCTGTTTTTT. Translation gives CSALSGGGTGELFF.

The CDR3 DNA follows: TGTGCCAGCAACAGTGACGACTACGAGCAGTACTTC. It translates to CASNSDDYEQYF. The rearrangement uses TRBV13 and TRBJ2-7, with no clear D. CDR3 size: 12 residues. Germline V gives CDR1 PRHDT, CDR2 FYEKMQ (reference sequence). V was trimmed by 7 bases and J by 3 bases, leaving 10 bases between them. The full variable domain, in which reference TRBV13 and TRBJ2-7 provide the parts outside the CDR3, is AAGVIQSPRHLIKEKRETATLKCYPIPRHDTVYWYQQGPGQDPQFLISFYEKMQSDKGSIPDRFSAQQFSDYHSELNMSSLELGDSALYFCASNSDDYEQYFGPGTRLTVT.

The chain joins TRBV6-2 or TRBV6-3 to TRBJ1-5; 11 bases are shared with TRBD1. This CDR3 is built from 16 residues. Germline CDR1 reads MNHEY; CDR2 reads SVGEGT. V lost 6 bases and J lost 4; bases outside the gene matches: 8. The CDR3 protein is CASRGIGQGANQPQHF. For the CDR3, the DNA is TGTGCCAGCAGGGGGATTGGACAGGGGGCGAATCAGCCCCAGCATTTT.

This clone was counted between two and nine times. The V and J genes are TRBV12-3 or TRBV12-4 and TRBJ2-5, with no clear D. CDR3 length: 13 residues. Trimming cost V 5 bases and J 3 bases, with 10 bases left between them. The CDR3 nucleotides are TGTGCCAGCAGTCGGACGGAGAAAGAGACCCAGTACTTC. Residues: CASSRTEKETQYF.

The rearrangement links TRBV11-3 to TRBJ2-2; a weak D match, TRBD1 (5 bases). The CDR3 contains 14 residues. CDR1 is SGHNT and CDR2 is YENEEA in the germline V gene. V dropped 5 bases and J dropped 0 bases, with 7 bases sitting between them. The CDR3 spells CASSGAANTGELFF. CDR3 DNA sequence: TGTGCCAGCAGCGGGGCCGCGAACACCGGGGAGCTGTTTTTT.

The chain links TRBV6-1 to TRBJ2-7; no clear D gene. The CDR3 has 14 residues. Trimming stripped 5 bases from V and 3 bases from J, with 14 bases between. Germline V lookup: CDR1 MNHNS, CDR2 SASEGT. CDR3 amino acids: CASSMVPSLYEQYF. The CDR3 DNA sequence: TGTGCCAGCAGTATGGTACCGTCGCTCTACGAGCAGTACTTC.

Within the sample, this clone is medium-sized. The V call is TRBV15, the J call TRBJ1-2; no reliable D call. The germline V and J ends were trimmed by 8 bases and 3 bases, with 10 bases remaining between them. Germline-derived CDR1 and CDR2 are LNHNV and YYDKDF (reference sequence). There are 12 residues in the CDR3. The CDR3 sequence: CATRGSHYGYTF. The CDR3 DNA follows: TGTGCCACCCGGGGTTCTCACTATGGCTACACCTTC.

This clone was recorded at least ten times. The genes are TRBV7-8 and TRBJ2-1; TRBD2 agrees at 10 bases. CDR3 size: 13 residues. V gave up 8 bases and J gave up 5 bases; unmatched junction bases: 3. CDR1 and CDR2 (germline): SGHVS, FQNEAQ. Here the CDR3 reads CASGLAANNEQFF. CDR3 nucleotide sequence: TGTGCCAGCGGACTAGCGGCCAACAATGAGCAGTTCTTC.